These 8 T cell receptor beta chains originate from one sample sequenced in a study of T cells after yellow fever vaccination. Via MiXCR, TCRdb re-called the 5' RACE reads, giving one row per CDR3 protein. Of more than 65,000 distinct CDR3 sequences listed, 5% to 6.5% are singletons. The input for sequencing was CD4+ T cells sorted from PBMCs, taken roughly 15 days after the first yellow fever vaccination. These receptors originate from a man between 18 and 35 years old who received the YFV17D yellow fever vaccine.

This clonotype was found many times. This CDR3 reads CASNPRDRHNNEQFF. As DNA, the CDR3 is TGTGCCAGCAATCCCCGGGACCGTCACAACAATGAGCAGTTCTTC. This chain joins TRBV12-3 or TRBV12-4 and TRBJ2-1; either TRBD1 or TRBD2 may fit D (5 bases each). The CDR3 length is 15 residues. The ends were cut back, 7 bases at V and 5 bases at J, with 18 bases in the middle.

This clonotype was detected a few times. The chain carries TRBV6-1 and TRBJ2-5, with 10 nucleotides matching TRBD2. There are 15 residues in the CDR3. CDR1 is MNHNS and CDR2 is SASEGT in the germline V gene. J gave up 0 bases and V 6 bases, and 4 bases lay outside the gene matches. CDR3 protein: CASRRLAGHQETQYF. In DNA, the CDR3 is TGTGCCAGCAGGAGACTAGCGGGCCACCAAGAGACCCAGTACTTC.

This clonotype has ten or more counts. The J gene is TRBJ1-3, the V gene TRBV12-3 or TRBV12-4; D remains unclear. Trimming shortened V by 2 bases and J by 1 base, and 3 bases separated the two germline ends. The CDR3 length is 13 residues. Written as DNA, the CDR3 is TGTGCCAGCAGTTTATGGTCTGGAAACACCATATATTTT. This sequence encodes CASSLWSGNTIYF.

Ten or more counts support this clonotype. This chain joins TRBV5-6 and TRBJ1-6; possible D gene TRBD1, 6 bases. There are 15 residues in the CDR3. The germline gives CDR1 SGHDT, CDR2 YYEEEE. Trimming removed 3 bases from V and 10 bases from J, with 17 bases in between. This chain's CDR3 is CASSSFEGVNSPLHF. In nucleotides, the CDR3 is TGTGCCAGCAGCTCCTTTGAGGGGGTTAACTCACCCCTCCACTTT.

This clonotype showed up many times. The rearrangement links TRBV5-1 to TRBJ2-3, with 9 bases lining up with TRBD1. Germline values: CDR1 SGHRS, CDR2 YFSETQ. With 2 bases clipped from V and 3 bases from J, the junction kept 4 bases outside the gene matches. CDR3 size: 15 residues. CDR3 coding DNA: TGCGCCAGCAGCTTCCGGGACAGGGAAACAGATACGCAGTATTTT. The encoded protein is CASSFRDRETDTQYF.

This clonotype was detected ten times or more. CDR3 bases: TGCGCCAGCAGCTTGGACTGGGGTGGCAATCAGCCCCAGCATTTT. This encodes CASSLDWGGNQPQHF. The rearrangement links TRBV5-1 to TRBJ1-5; D remains unclear. The ends were cut back, 0 bases at V and 2 bases at J, with 9 bases in the middle. The CDR3 runs to 15 residues. In germline, CDR1 is SGHRS, CDR2 YFSETQ.

In its sample, this clonotype was seen many times. This chain uses TRBV2 with TRBJ1-1; the D is unclear. Trimming removed 2 bases at V and 5 bases at J, with 12 bases between. CDR3 length: 14 residues. CDR1 SNHLY and CDR2 FYNNEI come from the germline V gene. The CDR3 DNA follows: TGTGCCAGCAGTGAATATAGGGAGGCGACTGAAGCTTTCTTT. This gives the protein CASSEYREATEAFF.

This clonotype was picked up many times. V and J are TRBV7-2 and TRBJ2-3, with 8 bases lining up with TRBD2. CDR3 length equals 16 residues. Germline V lookup: CDR1 SGHTA, CDR2 FQGNSA. V was clipped by 6 bases and J by 0 bases; unmatched bases: 8. CDR3 protein: CASRPDSGASTDTQYF. CDR3 bases: TGTGCCAGCAGGCCCGATAGCGGGGCTAGCACAGATACGCAGTATTTT.